The sequence of this T cell receptor (beta chain) was determined in a study of cytomegalovirus exposure and HLA in healthy donors. The PCR had 60 Vbeta and 13 Jbeta primers. The protocol was immunoSEQ multiplex PCR, while the TCRdb copy is restricted to in-frame clones and leaves out a portion. This repertoire includes approximately 100,000 clones. The CDR3 consists of 15 residues. Trimming stripped 7 bases from V and 7 bases from J, with 20 bases between. Germline V gives CDR1 MNHEY, CDR2 SMNVEV (reference sequence). The sequencing input was PBMCs. The chain couples TRBV27 to TRBJ2-1; perhaps TRBD2 as D (6 bases). The clonotype was recovered from a man aged 35 to 55 in good health and CMV-seronegative. As DNA, the CDR3 is TGTGCCAGCACCCCCTTCCGGGAGAAGCAGAATGAGCAGTTCTTC. Amino acid sequence: CASTPFREKQNEQFF.